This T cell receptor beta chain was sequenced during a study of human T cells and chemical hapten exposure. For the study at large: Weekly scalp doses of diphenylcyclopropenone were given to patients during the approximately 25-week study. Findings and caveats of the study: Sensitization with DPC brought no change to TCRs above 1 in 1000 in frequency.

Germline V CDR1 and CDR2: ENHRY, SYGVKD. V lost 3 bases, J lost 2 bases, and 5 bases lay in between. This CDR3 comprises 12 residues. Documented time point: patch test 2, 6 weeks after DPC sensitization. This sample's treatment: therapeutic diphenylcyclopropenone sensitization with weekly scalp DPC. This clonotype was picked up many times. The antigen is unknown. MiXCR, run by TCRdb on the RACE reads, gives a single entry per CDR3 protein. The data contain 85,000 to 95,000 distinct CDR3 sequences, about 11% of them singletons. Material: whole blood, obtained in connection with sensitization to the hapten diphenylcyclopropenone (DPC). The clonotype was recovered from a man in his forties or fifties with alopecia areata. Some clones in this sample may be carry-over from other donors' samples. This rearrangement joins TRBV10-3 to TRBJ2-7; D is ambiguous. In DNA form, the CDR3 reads TGTGCCATCAGTGACAGCGCCTACGAGCAGTACGTC. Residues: CAISDSAYEQYV.